This T cell receptor beta chain derives from a study of T cells in narcolepsy. The study's findings and limits: In some patient and control memory CD4+ samples, autoreactive clones were absent. Comparing one patient's CSF and blood CD4+ clonotypes highlighted HCRT- and TRIB2-specific autoreactive clonotypes.

Remarks on this clone: As yet, its antigen is unknown.

Germline assignment: CDR1 LNHDA and CDR2 SQIVND (reference sequence). There are 14 residues in the CDR3. Trimming took off 3 bases at V and 5 bases at J, with 13 bases between the two ends. The assay was immunoSEQ multiplex PCR, and TCRdb's table has in-frame clones only and misses some. The table has about 27,000 clones, around 82% seen once. This chain connects TRBV19 to TRBJ1-2; D uncertain. The clonotype was recovered from a human donor with narcolepsy. Sequenced: CD45RA- memory CD4+ T cells from PBMCs. This CDR3 is CASSIMSAGYGYTF. The CDR3 DNA reads TGTGCCAGTAGTATTATGTCAGCCGGGTATGGCTACACCTTC. The entire variable domain, with the rest obtained from reference TRBV19 and TRBJ1-2, is as follows: DGGITQSPKYLFRKEGQNVTLSCEQNLNHDAMYWYRQDPGQGLRLIYYSQIVNDFQKGDIAEGYSVSREKKESFPLTVTSAQKNPTAFYLCASSIMSAGYGYTFGSGTRLTVV.